This T cell receptor (beta chain) was obtained from a study of blood T cell repertoires in COVID-19. On the study more broadly: Spain, Italy and the United States supplied samples that represented acute and convalescent COVID-19.

In the source study's methods: Using reference gene primer amplification, nucleated cell counts were estimated. Sequenced by immunoSEQ multiplex PCR; TCRdb stores in-frame clones only, minus some. For V, J and clone size, that table is used; D and trimming come from the DNA. The sample holds about 230,000 clones, under 90% seen once. Specimen: PBMCs or T cells enriched from blood (not recorded which). This clonotype originated in a woman aged 30 to 39 with acute COVID-19.

CDR3 amino acids: CAWSVAQGRVAKNIQYF. For the CDR3, the DNA is TGTGCCTGGAGTGTAGCTCAGGGGAGAGTTGCCAAAAACATTCAGTACTTC. The chain employs TRBV30 and TRBJ2-4; D may be TRBD1 (6 bases). This CDR3 has 17 amino acids. Trimming took off 0 bases at V and 1 base at J, with 16 bases between the two ends. Germline CDR1 reads GTSNPN; CDR2 reads SVGIG (reference sequence).